This entry is about one T cell receptor beta chain. The data originate from a study of T-cell memory formation after mild COVID-19. Across the study: TCR clusters were largely donor specific.

V was pared by 0 bases and J by 5 bases, with 13 bases between. Germline V gives CDR1 LGHNA, CDR2 YNFKEQ. The CDR3 spans 15 residues. TCRdb re-called the 5' RACE reads with MiXCR, one entry per CDR3 protein. The profile shows about 290,000 distinct CDR3 sequences, around 15% of them singletons. The V gene is TRBV4-2, the J gene TRBJ1-1; no definite D call. The sequenced material came from PBMCs or a T cell subset sorted from them (not recorded which). This sequence was found in a man younger than 35 who had mild COVID-19 (a few samples of this study predate the infection). Cell type and time point are not known. The DNA for the CDR3 is TGTGCCAGCAGCCAAGAGGGGAGGGTCGGGACTGAAGCTTTCTTT. Protein: CASSQEGRVGTEAFF.